This T cell receptor beta chain was documented in a study of patients and donors after allogeneic stem cell transplantation. Each CDR3 protein is one row after TCRdb ran MiXCR on the RT-PCR reads. The sample yields about a million distinct CDR3 sequences, 15% to 20% seen once. Germline-derived CDR1 and CDR2 are SGHRS and YFSETQ. Trimming removed 4 bases from V and 6 bases from J; junction bases left unmatched: 8. The CDR3 loop spans 15 amino acids. This clonotype occurred a few times. The receptor was isolated from a human donor who was either an allogeneic HSCT recipient or a stem cell or donor lymphocyte infusion donor (not recorded which). It is not recorded whose cells these are; they may come from a transplant donor. The sample was blood, either unsorted or a sorted T cell fraction (not recorded which). The chain uses TRBV5-1 and TRBJ1-2, with 11 bases identical to TRBD1. This chain's CDR3 is CASSPRTGGWNGYTF. CDR3 nucleotide sequence: TGCGCCAGCAGCCCTCGGACAGGGGGCTGGAATGGCTACACCTTC. Together with reference TRBV5-1 and TRBJ1-2, the CDR3 gives the full variable domain: KAGVTQTPRYLIKTRGQQVTLSCSPISGHRSVSWYQQTPGQGLQFLFEYFSETQRNKGNFPGRFSGRQFSNSRSEMNVSTLELGDSALYLCASSPRTGGWNGYTFGSGTRLTVV.